Each of the 21 T cell receptor beta chains below was sequenced from the same sample in a study of T cell responses to AZD1222 COVID-19 vaccine. Libraries were prepared by immunoSEQ multiplex PCR; TCRdb keeps only in-frame clonotypes and omits some of them. The data show 160,000 or so clones, with about 89% seen just once and 1.5% to 2% held by the top ten. The starting material was peripheral blood, obtained on day 0 of AZD1222 vaccination. All receptors derive from an adult in good health.

The chain recombines TRBV18 with TRBJ1-1; weak D call: TRBD1 (5 bases). The CDR3 runs to 14 residues. Trimming took 6 bases from V and 2 from J, leaving 13 bases between them. Germline values: CDR1 KGHSH, CDR2 LQKENI. CDR3 in amino acids: CASSPGRGNTEAFF. CDR3 sequence (DNA): TGTGCCAGCTCCCCGGGACGGGGAAACACTGAAGCTTTCTTT.

The CDR3 loop is CASMRDVAKNIQYF. DNA of the CDR3: TGTGCCAGCATGAGGGACGTAGCCAAAAACATTCAGTACTTC. The rearrangement links TRBV6-5 to TRBJ2-4; D is perhaps TRBD1 or TRBD2 (5 bases each). Trimming cost V 7 bases and J 0 bases, with 10 bases left between them. CDR1 is MNHEY, CDR2 SVGAGI, per germline. The CDR3 spans 14 residues.

In DNA form, the CDR3 reads TGTGCCAGCAGCGTAGGGTGGGAGCAGTTCTTC. Amino acids: CASSVGWEQFF. The V gene is TRBV9, the J gene TRBJ2-1, with no clear D. This CDR3 spans 11 amino acids. V was cut by 0 bases and J by 10 bases, with 5 bases left in between. Germline CDR1 SGDLS, CDR2 YYNGEE.

The rearrangement joins TRBV29-1 to TRBJ1-5; D uncertain. This CDR3 region has 12 residues. The V end was cut by 6 bases, the J end by 4 bases, with 10 bases between. CDR1 and CDR2 from the germline V gene are SQVTM and ANQGSEA. This CDR3 is CSVGARNQPQHF. In DNA form, the CDR3 reads TGCAGCGTGGGAGCCAGAAATCAGCCCCAGCATTTT.

The CDR3 bases are TGTGCCAGCAGCCCAACGGTGTCCTCTGGAAACACCATATATTTT. Its translation: CASSPTVSSGNTIYF. The chain uses TRBV7-3 and TRBJ1-3; D not resolved. The length of the CDR3 is 15 residues. Germline CDR1 and CDR2: SGHTA and FQGTGA. Deletions cut 5 bases from V and 0 bases from J, with 11 bases between.

V is TRBV19 and J is TRBJ2-1; 10 bases align to TRBD2. With 3 bases clipped from V and 6 bases from J, the junction kept 8 bases outside the gene matches. CDR3 length equals 16 residues. Per the germline V gene, CDR1 is LNHDA and CDR2 is SQIVND (reference sequence). The CDR3 reads CASSISLAGISNEQFF. Written as DNA, the CDR3 is TGTGCCAGTAGTATCTCACTAGCGGGGATAAGCAATGAGCAGTTCTTC.

This chain connects TRBV28 to TRBJ2-7; 9 bases are a match to TRBD1. There are 14 residues in the CDR3. The ends lost 5 bases at V and 9 bases at J; junction bases unmatched: 11. The germline V gene encodes CDR1 MDHEN and CDR2 SYDVKM. Here the CDR3 DNA reads TGTGCCAGCAGTCGGGACAGGGTGAAGTTTGTGCAGTACTTC. Its translation: CASSRDRVKFVQYF. The complete variable domain, with remaining parts taken from reference TRBV28 and TRBJ2-7, reads DVKVTQSSRYLVKRTGEKVFLECVQDMDHENMFWYRQDPGLGLRLIYFSYDVKMKEKGDIPEGYSVSREKKERFSLILESASTNQTSMYLCASSRDRVKFVQYFGPGTRLTVT.

This sequence joins TRBV7-2 and TRBJ2-1, with D perhaps being TRBD1 or TRBD2 (6 bases each). Germline loops: CDR1 SGHTA, CDR2 FQGNSA. The CDR3 extends over 15 amino acids. V dropped 0 bases and J dropped 6 bases, with 12 bases sitting between them. For the CDR3, the DNA is TGTGCCAGCAGCTTAGCGGGGGGCCTCGGCAATGAGCAGTTCTTC. Its translation is CASSLAGGLGNEQFF.

The chain carries TRBV6-4 and TRBJ2-1; TRBD2 is a possible D gene (6 bases). V was cut by 0 bases and J by 3 bases, with 6 bases left in between. CDR1 is MRHNA and CDR2 is SNTAGT in the germline V gene. The length of the CDR3 is 14 residues. CDR3 sequence (DNA): TGTGCCAGCAGTGACTCTAGCGGCTACAATGAGCAGTTCTTC. This translates into CASSDSSGYNEQFF.

V is TRBV6-2 or TRBV6-3 and J is TRBJ2-6; D is undetermined. This CDR3 comprises 15 residues. Germline CDR1 reads MNHEY; CDR2 reads SVGEGT. The V gene lost 2 bases and the J gene lost 2 bases, with 7 bases spanning the gap. The CDR3 here is CASSYERTGANVLTF. DNA for the CDR3: TGTGCCAGCAGTTACGAGAGGACTGGGGCCAACGTCCTGACTTTC.

This sequence joins TRBV9 and TRBJ1-2, with D unclear. Germline V gene data show CDR1 as SGDLS and CDR2 as YYNGEE. V was pared by 0 bases and J by 7 bases, with 16 bases between. The CDR3 length is 15 residues. CDR3 sequence: CASSVDPLKWSGYTF. The CDR3 nucleotides read TGTGCCAGCAGCGTAGACCCGCTTAAATGGAGTGGCTACACCTTC.

The chain links TRBV6-5 to TRBJ2-5; the D gene could be TRBD1 or TRBD2 (5 bases each). Germline CDR1 and CDR2: MNHEY and SVGAGI. The length of the CDR3 is 14 residues. V dropped 6 bases and J dropped 5 bases, with 16 bases sitting between them. CDR3 in DNA: TGTGCCAGCAGAATCGGGACCCCCGGGGAGACCCAGTACTTC. Protein sequence: CASRIGTPGETQYF.

The chain couples TRBV9 to TRBJ2-1; weak D call: TRBD2 (5 bases). The V end was cut by 2 bases, the J end by 10 bases, with 7 bases between. The CDR3 extends over 11 amino acids. The germline gives CDR1 SGDLS, CDR2 YYNGEE. CDR3 protein: CASSVGGEQFF. The DNA of the CDR3 is TGTGCCAGCAGCGTGGGCGGGGAGCAGTTCTTC.

Written as DNA, the CDR3 is TGTGCCAGCACCTCTCTGGGGGGCGATGCCTACGAGCAGTACTTC. It encodes CASTSLGGDAYEQYF. The chain has TRBV7-9 and TRBJ2-7; either TRBD1 or TRBD2 may supply D (6 bases each). Trimming cost V 7 bases and J 2 bases, with 18 bases left between them. This CDR3 has 15 amino acids. Germline V lookup: CDR1 SEHNR, CDR2 FQNEAQ (reference sequence).

This clone appeared once. This rearrangement joins TRBV4-3 to TRBJ1-2, with 8 bases aligning to TRBD1. V lost 0 bases, J lost 8 bases, and 11 bases stayed unmatched. The CDR3 has 16 amino acids. Germline CDR1 and CDR2: LGHNA and YSLEER. CDR3 DNA: TGCGCCAGCAGCCAAGATGGGACAGGATCAACGGAGGGCTACACCTTC. It translates to CASSQDGTGSTEGYTF.

The chain combines TRBV6-5 with TRBJ2-3; 8 bases match TRBD1. The CDR3 covers 13 residues. CDR1 is MNHEY and CDR2 is SVGAGI in the germline V gene. The V segment lost 6 bases and the J segment 5 bases; nucleotides outside the gene matches: 4. CDR3: CASRDRVEDTQYF. For the CDR3, the DNA is TGTGCCAGCAGGGACAGGGTCGAAGATACGCAGTATTTT.

The gene calls are TRBV4-3 and TRBJ1-4, with D hard to call. V dropped 4 bases and J dropped 1 base, with 7 bases sitting between them. Germline V gene sequence: CDR1 LGHNA, CDR2 YSLEER. CDR3 length: 14 amino acids. The CDR3 DNA sequence: TGCGCCAGCAGCCCCACACAAACTAATGAAAAACTGTTTTTT. Amino acid sequence: CASSPTQTNEKLFF.

This chain uses TRBV24-1 with TRBJ1-1; D call uncertain. Germline CDR1 KGHDR, CDR2 SFDVKD. Trimming removed 6 bases from V and 1 base from J, with 8 bases in between. This CDR3 comprises 13 residues. DNA of the CDR3: TGTGCCACCAGTCAGCCAGGGAACACTGAAGCTTTCTTT. This encodes CATSQPGNTEAFF.

The chain combines TRBV19 with TRBJ2-7; D gene uncertain. Per germline, CDR1 LNHDA and CDR2 SQIVND (reference sequence). The CDR3 spans 14 residues. The germline V and J ends were trimmed by 7 bases and 2 bases, with 15 bases remaining between them. The CDR3: CASTFYDLTYEQYV. Written as DNA, the CDR3 is TGTGCCAGTACCTTCTACGACCTGACCTACGAGCAGTACGTC.

This sequence joins TRBV6-6 and TRBJ1-1; D perhaps matches TRBD1 (6 bases). V was shortened by 9 bases and J by 0 bases, with 14 bases between the two germline ends. The germline V gene has CDR1 MNHNY and CDR2 SVGAGI (reference sequence). CDR3 length: 14 residues. The CDR3 nucleotides read TGTGCCAGACGGAAGGACAGTCTGAACACTGAAGCTTTCTTT. Residues: CARRKDSLNTEAFF.

This clone was picked up a small number of times. The chain has TRBV15 and TRBJ1-5; the D is unclear. The CDR3 runs 17 residues. The V gene lost 0 bases and the J gene lost 1 base, with 13 bases spanning the gap. Germline values: CDR1 LNHNV, CDR2 YYDKDF (reference sequence). In DNA form, the CDR3 reads TGTGCCACCAGCAGAGAATCGGGTCAACAGAGCAATCAGCCCCAGCATTTT. It yields the protein CATSRESGQQSNQPQHF.